These T cell receptor beta chains were read from a single sample in a study of regulatory T cells in long-lasting Graves disease. Using its own MiXCR run on the multiplex PCR reads, TCRdb lists one record per CDR3 protein. The sample shows hundreds of thousands of distinct CDR3 sequences, about 15% of them seen only once. These data also featured in a second study, about T cells in Graves' hyperthyroidism and ophthalmopathy.

The source was peripheral blood mononuclear cells (PBMCs), collected at new diagnosis, from a patient treated with antithyroid drugs. All receptors derive from a middle-aged woman with Graves disease. Each CDR3 is given with its conserved first and last residue.

V gene	J gene	CDR3 protein
TRBV9	TRBJ2-7	CASSVGGSAASYEQYF
TRBV9	TRBJ1-1	CASMSEAFF
TRBV18	TRBJ2-1	CASSPINQIITSGYNEQFF
TRBV18	TRBJ1-2	CASSPRSTEINYGYTF
TRBV2	TRBJ2-4	CASSDKRGSNIQYF
TRBV12-3/TRBV12-4	TRBJ1-6	CASSLVGQGVDSPLHF
TRBV19	TRBJ2-2	CASWGRHGELFF
TRBV14	TRBJ2-7	CASSYQRELPYEQYF
TRBV12-3/TRBV12-4	TRBJ2-2	CASATVVPTGELFF
TRBV2	TRBJ2-3	CASSPRQGFTDTQYF
TRBV4-3	TRBJ1-2	CASSQGTVSGYTF
TRBV4-1	TRBJ2-7	CASSQDAVRYEQYF
TRBV11-2	TRBJ2-7	CATYVNKGHSYEQYF
TRBV6-2/TRBV6-3	TRBJ2-7	CASTRGVWEDRDEQYF
TRBV10-3	TRBJ1-6	CAISQQGYNSPLHF
TRBV4-1	TRBJ2-3	CASSPFSWRELEDTQYF
TRBV20-1	TRBJ1-3	CSAEVSSGNTIYF
TRBV6-1	TRBJ2-1	CASSERSLTLYNEQFF
TRBV20-1	TRBJ2-3	CSAGDTSASDTQYF
TRBV12-3/TRBV12-4	TRBJ1-2	CASSPGTGHGYTF
TRBV19	TRBJ1-1	CASTLTGSDTEAFF
TRBV20-1	TRBJ2-7	CSARVGGRRAYEQYF
TRBV20-1	TRBJ2-1	CSSIGLAGLGNEQFF
TRBV29-1	TRBJ1-1	CSVDPDSHEAFF
TRBV29-1	TRBJ2-7	CNVTRDRVHEQYF
TRBV30	TRBJ1-4	CAWSIGQGGEKLFF
TRBV12-3/TRBV12-4	TRBJ1-4	CASSLLGPNEKLFF
TRBV10-3	TRBJ1-5	CAIKGNTGNQPQHF
TRBV7-9	TRBJ1-2	CASSGRQGAIYGYTF
TRBV2	TRBJ2-7	CASSATRAGEYEQYF
TRBV7-9	TRBJ2-1	CASSSPLAGGNNEQFF
TRBV5-1	TRBJ2-7	CASRVSGKREQYF